The 13 T cell receptor beta chains in this list originate from one sample, sequenced in a study of blood T cell repertoires in COVID-19 (dated by TCRdb to 2018 to 2021). The library relied on the immunoSEQ multiplex PCR assay. Sourced from immuneACCESS, this table was stored by TCRdb with only in-frame sequences that have V and J called. A share of the clones is absent; for the studies checked, an unresolved V gene accounts for under half, and the remainder has no known explanation. This sample has tens of thousands of clones in its table, and approximately 80% of those were observed once. Jointly, the top ten make up under 3% of the sample. The sample taken for sequencing was peripheral blood. The source of these receptors is a man between 70 and 80 years old with COVID-19, enrolled during active disease.

This clone was seen just once. This chain joins TRBV7-3 and TRBJ1-2, with 9 bases aligning to TRBD1. CDR3 length equals 15 residues. Germline V gene data show CDR1 as SGHTA and CDR2 as FQGTGA. Trimming removed 0 bases from V and 4 bases from J; junction bases left unmatched: 3. The CDR3 sequence is CASSLTGTGSYGYTF. The CDR3 nucleotides are TGTGCCAGCAGCTTAACCGGGACAGGGAGCTATGGCTACACCTTC. The variable domain in full, completed from reference TRBV7-3 and TRBJ1-2, reads GAGVSQTPSNKVTEKGKYVELRCDPISGHTALYWYRQSLGQGPEFLIYFQGTGAADDSGLPNDRFFAVRPEGSVSTLKIQRTERGDSAVYLCASSLTGTGSYGYTFGSGTRLTVV.

J is TRBJ1-6 and V is TRBV30; TRBD1 agrees at 7 bases. CDR1 is GTSNPN and CDR2 is SVGIG in the germline V gene (reference sequence). CDR3 length equals 14 residues. V was clipped by 6 bases and J by 1 base; unmatched bases: 3. The CDR3 sequence is CACQGVSYNSPLHF. The CDR3 DNA is TGTGCCTGCCAGGGGGTGTCCTATAATTCACCCCTCCACTTT.

The chain employs TRBV7-2 and TRBJ2-7; possibly TRBD1 for D (6 bases). The germline V gene encodes CDR1 SGHTA and CDR2 FQGNSA. V was trimmed by 1 base and J by 1 base, leaving 11 bases between them. This CDR3 spans 15 amino acids. The CDR3 DNA reads TGTGCCAGCAGCTTAGGGCAGGGGAGATCCTACGAGCAGTACTTC. Translation: CASSLGQGRSYEQYF.

CDR3 protein: CATSEAGQGAIHGELFF. In DNA form, the CDR3 reads TGTGCCACCAGTGAGGCGGGACAGGGGGCTATCCATGGGGAGCTGTTTTTT. V and J are TRBV24-1 and TRBJ2-2; 12 bases match TRBD1. The length of the CDR3 is 17 residues. Per germline, CDR1 KGHDR and CDR2 SFDVKD. V lost 4 bases, J lost 8 bases, and 10 bases stayed unmatched.

The chain has TRBV28 and TRBJ1-4; a possible D gene is TRBD1 (6 bases). Looked up from germline, CDR1 is MDHEN and CDR2 is SYDVKM. The V end was cut by 6 bases, the J end by 8 bases, with 19 bases between. The length of the CDR3 is 15 residues. DNA for the CDR3: TGTGCCAGCAGCTCTACTACAGGGTTTGGGGAAAAACTGTTTTTT. Translation gives CASSSTTGFGEKLFF.

The chain uses TRBV28 and TRBJ2-3, with 7 bases identical to TRBD2. Trimming removed 5 bases from V and 6 bases from J; junction bases left unmatched: 11. The CDR3 length is 15 residues. The germline gives CDR1 MDHEN, CDR2 SYDVKM. The CDR3 sequence: CASSPYGLGKDTQYF. The CDR3, as DNA: TGTGCCAGCAGTCCCTATGGACTAGGCAAGGATACGCAGTATTTT.

This sequence joins TRBV28 and TRBJ1-5, with a tentative D call TRBD1 (6 bases). The V gene's germline CDR1 is MDHEN and CDR2 SYDVKM. The CDR3 loop spans 12 amino acids. Trimming stripped 6 bases from V and 7 bases from J, with 10 bases between. The CDR3 is CASRQGGQPQHF. The CDR3 nucleotides are TGTGCCAGCAGACAGGGCGGGCAGCCCCAGCATTTT.

This chain uses TRBV5-1 with TRBJ2-3, with a weak D call TRBD2 (5 bases). V was trimmed by 0 bases and J by 10 bases, leaving 15 bases between them. Germline values: CDR1 SGHRS, CDR2 YFSETQ. The CDR3 has 14 amino acids. This chain's CDR3 is CASSLEDGVSAQYF. As DNA, the CDR3 is TGCGCCAGCAGCTTGGAGGACGGGGTCTCGGCGCAGTATTTT. Full variable domain (outside the CDR3, taken from reference TRBV5-1 and TRBJ2-3): KAGVTQTPRYLIKTRGQQVTLSCSPISGHRSVSWYQQTPGQGLQFLFEYFSETQRNKGNFPGRFSGRQFSNSRSEMNVSTLELGDSALYLCASSLEDGVSAQYFGPGTRLTVL.

The V call is TRBV18, the J call TRBJ1-4; the D is unclear. The V and J ends lost 3 bases and 4 bases respectively, with 18 bases between them. Germline values: CDR1 KGHSH, CDR2 LQKENI. This CDR3 is 17 amino acids long. The CDR3: CASSPSGTNYLNEKLFF. The CDR3 DNA follows: TGTGCCAGCTCACCGTCCGGTACAAACTACCTTAATGAAAAACTGTTTTTT. Drawing the rest from reference TRBV18 and TRBJ1-4, the complete variable domain is NAGVMQNPRHLVRRRGQEARLRCSPMKGHSHVYWYRQLPEEGLKFMVYLQKENIIDESGMPKERFSAEFPKEGPSILRIQQVVRGDSAAYFCASSPSGTNYLNEKLFFGSGTQLSVL.

The rearrangement uses TRBV7-3 and TRBJ1-1; D is unclear. This CDR3 comprises 13 residues. Between the trimmed V and J ends, which lost 5 bases and 3 bases, there was a span of 10 bases. The V gene's germline CDR1 is SGHTA and CDR2 FQGTGA. The CDR3 is CASSLVGDTEAFF. The CDR3 DNA reads TGTGCCAGCAGCCTCGTGGGAGACACTGAAGCTTTCTTT.

The chain links TRBV11-2 to TRBJ2-3, with D unclear. The V end lost 5 bases, the J end lost 3 bases, and 6 bases lay between the germline ends. The CDR3 runs 12 residues. From germline, CDR1 is SGHAT and CDR2 FQNNGV. This chain's CDR3 is CASSLQTDTQYF. CDR3 coding DNA: TGTGCCAGCAGCCTCCAGACAGATACGCAGTATTTT.

There are many counts of this clone. The chain links TRBV7-3 to TRBJ2-1; 7 nucleotides match TRBD2. Germline values: CDR1 SGHTA, CDR2 FQGTGA. V lost 0 bases to trimming and J lost 15 bases; unmatched junction nucleotides: 5. The CDR3 sequence is 12 residues long. The CDR3 reads CASSLTAGVLFF. DNA of the CDR3: TGTGCCAGCAGCTTAACGGCGGGAGTACTGTTCTTC.

The chain employs TRBV19 and TRBJ1-6, with a tentative D call TRBD1 (6 bases). Germline V gene sequence: CDR1 LNHDA, CDR2 SQIVND (reference sequence). There are 14 residues in the CDR3. Trimming stripped 6 bases from V and 10 bases from J, with 16 bases between. CDR3 protein: CASSAGEEVSPLHF. Written as DNA, the CDR3 is TGTGCCAGTAGCGCAGGGGAAGAGGTGTCACCCCTCCACTTT.